One TCR beta chain is described in this entry. Its antigen is not identified. Looked up from germline, CDR1 is MDHEN and CDR2 is SYDVKM. The germline V and J ends were trimmed by 5 bases and 2 bases, with 15 bases remaining between them. CDR3 length: 15 amino acids. The sample is drawn from a study of Graves' ophthalmopathy and Graves' hyperthyroidism. General study points: It was with roughly 71% sensitivity and about 72% specificity that the model predicted ophthalmopathy progression.

TCR beta CDR3 amplification used RNA transcripts. Scientists carried out first-round RT-PCR using HTBI primers and then a second-round multiplex PCR. TCRdb re-derived calls from the multiplex PCR reads in MiXCR, one entry per CDR3 protein. This sample has some 350,000 distinct CDR3 sequences, with about a sixth found just once. This chain links TRBV28 with TRBJ1-2, with D perhaps TRBD1 (6 bases). The clonotype comes from an adult woman with stable Graves' hyperthyroidism. Sequencing was carried out using peripheral blood. This chain's CDR3 is CASSGTHSPNYGYTF. The CDR3 DNA reads as TGTGCCAGCAGTGGGACACACTCGCCCAACTATGGCTACACCTTC.